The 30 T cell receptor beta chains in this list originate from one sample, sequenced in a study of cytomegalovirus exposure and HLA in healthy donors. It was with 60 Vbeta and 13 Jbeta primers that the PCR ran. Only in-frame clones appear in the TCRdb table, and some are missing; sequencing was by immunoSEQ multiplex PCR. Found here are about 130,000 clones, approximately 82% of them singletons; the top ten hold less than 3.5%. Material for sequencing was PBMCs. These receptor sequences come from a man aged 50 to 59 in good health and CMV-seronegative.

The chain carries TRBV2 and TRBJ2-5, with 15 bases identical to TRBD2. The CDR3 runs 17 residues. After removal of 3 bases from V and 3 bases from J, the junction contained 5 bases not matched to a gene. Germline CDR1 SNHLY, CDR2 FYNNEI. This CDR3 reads CASSDSGTSGGKETQYF. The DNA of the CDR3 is TGTGCCAGCAGTGACTCTGGGACTAGCGGGGGGAAAGAGACCCAGTACTTC.

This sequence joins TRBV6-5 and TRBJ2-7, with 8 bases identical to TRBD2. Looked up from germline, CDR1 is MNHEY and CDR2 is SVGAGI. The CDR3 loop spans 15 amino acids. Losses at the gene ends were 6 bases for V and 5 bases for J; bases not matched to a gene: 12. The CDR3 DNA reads TGTGCCAGCAGAAGGAGCGGGGGCCCCCTGCACGAGCAGTACTTC. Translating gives CASRRSGGPLHEQYF.

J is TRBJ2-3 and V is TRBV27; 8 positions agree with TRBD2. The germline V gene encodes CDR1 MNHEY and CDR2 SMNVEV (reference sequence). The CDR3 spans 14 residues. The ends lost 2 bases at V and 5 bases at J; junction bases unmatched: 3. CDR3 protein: CASSLIGGEDTQYF. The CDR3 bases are TGTGCCAGCAGTTTAATCGGGGGGGAAGATACGCAGTATTTT.

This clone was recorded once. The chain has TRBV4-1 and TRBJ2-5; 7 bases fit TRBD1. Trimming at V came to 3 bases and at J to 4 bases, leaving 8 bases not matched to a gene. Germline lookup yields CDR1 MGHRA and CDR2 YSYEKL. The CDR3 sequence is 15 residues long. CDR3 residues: CASSQSGTDRETQYF. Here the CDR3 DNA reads TGCGCCAGCAGCCAGTCCGGGACAGACCGAGAGACCCAGTACTTC.

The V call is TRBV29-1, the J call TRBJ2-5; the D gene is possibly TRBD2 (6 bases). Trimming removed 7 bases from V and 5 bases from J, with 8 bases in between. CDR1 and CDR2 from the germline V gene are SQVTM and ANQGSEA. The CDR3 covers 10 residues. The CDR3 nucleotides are TGCAGCGCTGGGGGGGAGACCCAGTACTTC. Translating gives CSAGGETQYF.

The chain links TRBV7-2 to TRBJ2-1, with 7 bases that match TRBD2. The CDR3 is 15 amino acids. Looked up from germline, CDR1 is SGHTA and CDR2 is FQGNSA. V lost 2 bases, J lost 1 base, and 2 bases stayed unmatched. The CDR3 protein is CASSLSSGSYNEQFF. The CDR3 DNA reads TGTGCCAGCAGCTTATCTAGCGGTTCCTACAATGAGCAGTTCTTC.

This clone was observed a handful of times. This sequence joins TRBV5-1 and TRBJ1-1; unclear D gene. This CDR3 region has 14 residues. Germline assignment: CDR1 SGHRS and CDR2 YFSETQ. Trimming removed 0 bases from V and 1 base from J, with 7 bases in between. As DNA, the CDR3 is TGCGCCAGCAGCTTGGGGGCAAGGAACACTGAAGCTTTCTTT. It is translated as CASSLGARNTEAFF.

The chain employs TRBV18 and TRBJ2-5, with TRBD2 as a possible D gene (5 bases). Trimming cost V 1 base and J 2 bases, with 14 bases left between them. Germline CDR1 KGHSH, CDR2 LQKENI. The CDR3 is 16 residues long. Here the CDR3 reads CASSPQGLFTQETQYF. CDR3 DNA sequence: TGTGCCAGCTCACCACAAGGACTCTTCACACAAGAGACCCAGTACTTC.

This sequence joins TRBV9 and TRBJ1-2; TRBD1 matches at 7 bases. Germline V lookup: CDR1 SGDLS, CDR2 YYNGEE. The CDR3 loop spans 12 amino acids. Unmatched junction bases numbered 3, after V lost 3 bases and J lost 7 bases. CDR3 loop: CASSGGQVGYTF. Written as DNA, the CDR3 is TGTGCCAGCAGCGGCGGACAGGTTGGCTACACCTTC.

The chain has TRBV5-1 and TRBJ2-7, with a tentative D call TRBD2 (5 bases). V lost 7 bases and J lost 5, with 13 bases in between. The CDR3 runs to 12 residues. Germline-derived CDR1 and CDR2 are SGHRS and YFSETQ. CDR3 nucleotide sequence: TGCGCCAGCTCCCGCTCCGGGGACGAGCAGTACTTC. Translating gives CASSRSGDEQYF.

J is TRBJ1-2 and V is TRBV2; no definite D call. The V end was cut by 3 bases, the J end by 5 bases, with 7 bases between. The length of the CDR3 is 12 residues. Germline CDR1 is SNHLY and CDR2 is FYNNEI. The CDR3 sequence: CASSEVRYGYTF. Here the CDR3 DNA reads TGTGCCAGCAGTGAGGTCCGGTATGGCTACACCTTC.

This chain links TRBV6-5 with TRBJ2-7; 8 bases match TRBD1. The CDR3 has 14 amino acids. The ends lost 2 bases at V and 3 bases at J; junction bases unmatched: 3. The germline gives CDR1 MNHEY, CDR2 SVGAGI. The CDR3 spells CASSYRTGYYEQYF. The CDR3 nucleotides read TGTGCCAGCAGTTACAGGACAGGGTACTACGAGCAGTACTTC.

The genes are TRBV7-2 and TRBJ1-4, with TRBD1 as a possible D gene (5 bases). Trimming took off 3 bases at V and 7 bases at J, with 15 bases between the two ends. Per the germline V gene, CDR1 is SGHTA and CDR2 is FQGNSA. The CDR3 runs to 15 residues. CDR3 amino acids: CASSFDVGGGEKLFF. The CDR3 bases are TGTGCCAGCAGCTTTGACGTGGGGGGGGGTGAAAAACTGTTTTTT.

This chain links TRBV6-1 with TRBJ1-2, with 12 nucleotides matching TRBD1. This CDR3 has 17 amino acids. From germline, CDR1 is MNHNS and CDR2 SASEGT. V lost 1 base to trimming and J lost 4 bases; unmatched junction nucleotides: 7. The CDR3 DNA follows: TGTGCCAGCAGTGAAGACGGGACAGGGGGCCCCTTCTATGGCTACACCTTC. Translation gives CASSEDGTGGPFYGYTF.

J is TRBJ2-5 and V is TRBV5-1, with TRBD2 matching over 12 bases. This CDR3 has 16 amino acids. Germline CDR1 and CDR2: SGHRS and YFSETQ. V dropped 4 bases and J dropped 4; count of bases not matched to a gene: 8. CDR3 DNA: TGCGCCAGCAGCCCAGGACTAGCGGGGAGGGGAGAGACCCAGTACTTC. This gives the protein CASSPGLAGRGETQYF.

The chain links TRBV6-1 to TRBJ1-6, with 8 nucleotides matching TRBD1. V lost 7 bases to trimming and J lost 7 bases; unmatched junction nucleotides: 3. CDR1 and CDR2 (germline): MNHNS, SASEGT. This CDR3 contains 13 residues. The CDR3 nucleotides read TGTGCCAGCACGGACAGGGAAAATTCACCCCTCCACTTT. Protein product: CASTDRENSPLHF.

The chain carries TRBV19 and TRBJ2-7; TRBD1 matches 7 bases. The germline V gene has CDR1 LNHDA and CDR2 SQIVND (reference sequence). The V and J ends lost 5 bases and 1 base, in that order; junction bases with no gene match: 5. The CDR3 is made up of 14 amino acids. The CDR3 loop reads CASSLPGQSYEQYF. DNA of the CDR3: TGTGCCAGTAGTTTGCCGGGACAGTCCTACGAGCAGTACTTC.

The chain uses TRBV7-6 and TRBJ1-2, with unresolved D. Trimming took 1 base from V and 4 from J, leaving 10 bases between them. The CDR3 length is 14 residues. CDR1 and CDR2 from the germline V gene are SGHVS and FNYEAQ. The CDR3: CASSLEAGTYGYTF. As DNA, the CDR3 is TGTGCCAGCAGCTTAGAGGCAGGAACCTATGGCTACACCTTC.

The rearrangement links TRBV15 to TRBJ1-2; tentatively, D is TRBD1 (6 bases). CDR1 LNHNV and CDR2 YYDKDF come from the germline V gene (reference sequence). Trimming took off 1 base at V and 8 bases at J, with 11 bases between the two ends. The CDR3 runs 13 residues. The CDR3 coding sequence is TGTGCCACCAGCAGAGGGACAGAGAGAGGCTACACCTTC. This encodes CATSRGTERGYTF.

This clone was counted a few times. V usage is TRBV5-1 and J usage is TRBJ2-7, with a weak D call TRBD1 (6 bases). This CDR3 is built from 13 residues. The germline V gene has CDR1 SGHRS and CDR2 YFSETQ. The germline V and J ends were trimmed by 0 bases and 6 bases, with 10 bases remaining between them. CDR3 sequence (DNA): TGCGCCAGCAGCTTGGAGTCAGGGGTCGAGCAGTACTTC. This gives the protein CASSLESGVEQYF.

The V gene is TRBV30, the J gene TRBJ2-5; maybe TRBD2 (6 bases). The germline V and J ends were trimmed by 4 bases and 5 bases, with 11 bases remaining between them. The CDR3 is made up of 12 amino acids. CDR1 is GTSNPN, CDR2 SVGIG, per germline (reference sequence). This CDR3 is CAWNSGGETQYF. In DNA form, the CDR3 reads TGTGCCTGGAATTCTGGGGGGGAGACCCAGTACTTC.

The CDR3 DNA reads TGTGCCTGGAGTGAATCCCAATGGACAGGGGGTCGTTCCTATGGCTACACCTTC. Translation: CAWSESQWTGGRSYGYTF. The gene calls are TRBV30 and TRBJ1-2; TRBD1 agrees at 10 bases. J gave up 4 bases and V 1 base, and 15 bases lay outside the gene matches. The CDR3 runs to 18 residues. Germline-derived CDR1 and CDR2 are GTSNPN and SVGIG (reference sequence).

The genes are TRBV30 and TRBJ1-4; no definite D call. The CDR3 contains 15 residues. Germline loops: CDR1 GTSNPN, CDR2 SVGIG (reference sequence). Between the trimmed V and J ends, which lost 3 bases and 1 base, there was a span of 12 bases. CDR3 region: CAWSLVGRTNEKLFF. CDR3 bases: TGTGCCTGGAGCCTCGTCGGGAGAACTAATGAAAAACTGTTTTTT.

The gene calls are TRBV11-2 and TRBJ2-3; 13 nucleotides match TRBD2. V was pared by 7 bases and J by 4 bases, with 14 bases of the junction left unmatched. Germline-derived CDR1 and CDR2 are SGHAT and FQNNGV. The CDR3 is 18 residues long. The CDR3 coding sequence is TGTGCCAGCACCTCTTTAGGGTTGACTAGCGGGGGGTCAGATACGCAGTATTTT. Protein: CASTSLGLTSGGSDTQYF.

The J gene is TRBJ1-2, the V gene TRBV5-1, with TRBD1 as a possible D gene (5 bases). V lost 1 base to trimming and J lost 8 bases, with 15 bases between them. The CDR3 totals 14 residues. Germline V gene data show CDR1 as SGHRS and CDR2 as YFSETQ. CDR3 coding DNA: TGCGCCAGCAGCTTGTCGGGGGTTGGTCGGGGCTACACCTTC. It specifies CASSLSGVGRGYTF.

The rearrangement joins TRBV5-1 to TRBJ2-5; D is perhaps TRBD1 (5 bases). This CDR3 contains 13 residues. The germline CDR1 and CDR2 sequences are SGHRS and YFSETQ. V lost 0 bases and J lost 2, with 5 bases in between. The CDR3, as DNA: TGCGCCAGCAGCTTGGGACAGCAAGAGACCCAGTACTTC. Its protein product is CASSLGQQETQYF. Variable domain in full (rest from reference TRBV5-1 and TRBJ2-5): KAGVTQTPRYLIKTRGQQVTLSCSPISGHRSVSWYQQTPGQGLQFLFEYFSETQRNKGNFPGRFSGRQFSNSRSEMNVSTLELGDSALYLCASSLGQQETQYFGPGTRLLVL.

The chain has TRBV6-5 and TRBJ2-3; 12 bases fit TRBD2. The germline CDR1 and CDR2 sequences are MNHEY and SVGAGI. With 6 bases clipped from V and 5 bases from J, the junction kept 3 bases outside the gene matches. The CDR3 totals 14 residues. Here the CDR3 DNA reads TGTGCCAGCAGGACTAGCGGGGGAGTAGATACGCAGTATTTT. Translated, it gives CASRTSGGVDTQYF.

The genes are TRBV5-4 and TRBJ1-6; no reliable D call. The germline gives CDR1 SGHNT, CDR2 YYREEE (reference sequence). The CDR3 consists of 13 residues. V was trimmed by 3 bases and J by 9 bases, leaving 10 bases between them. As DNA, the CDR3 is TGTGCCAGCAGCTGGTTCGAAGCTTCACCCCTCCACTTT. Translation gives CASSWFEASPLHF.

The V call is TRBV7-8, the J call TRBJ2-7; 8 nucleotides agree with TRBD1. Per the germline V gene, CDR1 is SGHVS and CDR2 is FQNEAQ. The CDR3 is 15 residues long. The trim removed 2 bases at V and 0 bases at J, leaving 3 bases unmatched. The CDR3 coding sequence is TGTGCCAGCAGCTTAACAGGGGGGAACTCCTACGAGCAGTACTTC. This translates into CASSLTGGNSYEQYF.

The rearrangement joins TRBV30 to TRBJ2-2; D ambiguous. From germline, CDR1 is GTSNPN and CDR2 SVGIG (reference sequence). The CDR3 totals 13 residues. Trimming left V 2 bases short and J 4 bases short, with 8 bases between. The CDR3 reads CAWSTELTGELFF. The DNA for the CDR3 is TGTGCCTGGAGTACAGAACTCACCGGGGAGCTGTTTTTT. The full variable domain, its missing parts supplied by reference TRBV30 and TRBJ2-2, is SQTIHQWPATLVQPVGSPLSLECTVEGTSNPNLYWYRQAAGRGLQLLFYSVGIGQISSEVPQNLSASRPQDRQFILSSKKLLLSDSGFYLCAWSTELTGELFFGEGSRLTVL.